Sequencing of this T cell receptor (beta chain) was carried out in a study of blood T cell repertoires in COVID-19. Overall study context: Spain, Italy and the United States supplied samples that represented acute and convalescent COVID-19. PBMCs, B-cell-depleted T cells, or T cells were the source of the cDNA or gDNA that made up the material.

The CDR3 extends over 18 amino acids. V lost 2 bases to trimming and J lost 0 bases, with 19 bases between them. CDR1 is SGHAT and CDR2 is FQNNGV in the germline V gene. Clinical history reported by participants formed the basis on which cohorts were assigned. In the original processing: Researchers report that nucleated cell counts were estimated from reference gene primer amplification. Sequenced by immunoSEQ multiplex PCR; TCRdb stores in-frame clones only, minus some. Clone size and V and J calls were adopted from that table, with D and trimming inferred from the DNA. The table shows 150,000 to 200,000 clones, with around 83% occurring only once.

The receptor was isolated from a man aged 50 or older who had recovered from COVID-19. The chain joins TRBV11-2 to TRBJ1-2, with D maybe TRBD1 (5 bases). The sequencing sample was made of PBMCs or T cells enriched from blood (not recorded which). CDR3 loop: CASSLSPLGAGANYGYTF. The DNA for the CDR3 is TGTGCCAGCAGCTTATCCCCCCTCGGGGCGGGAGCTAACTATGGCTACACCTTC.